This TCR beta chain was observed in a study of OX40 agonist ivuxolimab in advanced cancers. Study details: As their treatment, patients were administered ivuxolimab, an agonistic anti-OX40 (CD134) antibody. Checkpoint inhibitors had been given previously to around 38% of patients.

Study results and limitations: Among the lowest peripheral clonal expansion occurred in 0.1-3.0 mg/kg partial responders.

Germline CDR1 is SGHVS and CDR2 is FQNEAQ. V lost 2 bases to trimming and J lost 6 bases, with 16 bases between them. This CDR3 spans 16 amino acids. Clones were sequenced by immunoSEQ multiplex PCR, and TCRdb holds only the in-frame ones, with some missing. The sample consists of fewer than 45,000 clones, about 89% of them appearing once. Regarding this clone: No antigen is known for it.

The clonotype originates from an adult with an advanced solid tumor such as melanoma, head and neck, liver or kidney cancer. The chain links TRBV7-8 to TRBJ2-2, with a possible D match to TRBD2 (6 bases). The material was CD4+ or CD8+ T cells sorted from blood, obtained in a trial of the OX40 agonist ivuxolimab. The CDR3 DNA is TGTGCCAGCAGCTTAAACGGGGGAAGTGGAGCCGGGGAGCTGTTTTTT. Translating gives CASSLNGGSGAGELFF.